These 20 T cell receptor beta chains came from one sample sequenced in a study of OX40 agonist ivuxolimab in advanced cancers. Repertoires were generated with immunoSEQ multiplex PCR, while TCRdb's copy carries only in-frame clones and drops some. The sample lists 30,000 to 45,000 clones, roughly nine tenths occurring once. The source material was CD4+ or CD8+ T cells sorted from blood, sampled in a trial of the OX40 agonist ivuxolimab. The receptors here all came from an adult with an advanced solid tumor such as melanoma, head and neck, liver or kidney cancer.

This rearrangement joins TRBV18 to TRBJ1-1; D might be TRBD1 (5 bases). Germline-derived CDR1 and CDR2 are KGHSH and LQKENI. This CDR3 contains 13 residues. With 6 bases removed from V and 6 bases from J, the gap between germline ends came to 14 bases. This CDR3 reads CASSLGPGAEAFF. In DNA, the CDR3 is TGTGCCAGCTCGCTGGGACCGGGGGCTGAAGCTTTCTTT.

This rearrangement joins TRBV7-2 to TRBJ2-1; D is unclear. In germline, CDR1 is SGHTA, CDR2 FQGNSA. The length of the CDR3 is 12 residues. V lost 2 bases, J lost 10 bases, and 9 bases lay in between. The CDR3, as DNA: TGTGCCAGCAGCTTAACGACCAGGGAGCAGTTCTTC. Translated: CASSLTTREQFF. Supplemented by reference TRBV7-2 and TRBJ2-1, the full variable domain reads GAGVSQSPSNKVTEKGKDVELRCDPISGHTALYWYRQSLGQGLEFLIYFQGNSAPDKSGLPSDRFSAERTGGSVSTLTIQRTQQEDSAVYLCASSLTTREQFFGPGTRLTVL.

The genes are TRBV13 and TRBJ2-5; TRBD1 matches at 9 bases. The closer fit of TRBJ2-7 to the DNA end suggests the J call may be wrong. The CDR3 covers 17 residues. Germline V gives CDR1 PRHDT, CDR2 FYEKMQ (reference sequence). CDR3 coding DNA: TGTGCCAGCAGCTTAGTGCCGGGACAGGGAAAGGCCTACGAGCAGTACTTC. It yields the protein CASSLVPGQGKAYEQYF.

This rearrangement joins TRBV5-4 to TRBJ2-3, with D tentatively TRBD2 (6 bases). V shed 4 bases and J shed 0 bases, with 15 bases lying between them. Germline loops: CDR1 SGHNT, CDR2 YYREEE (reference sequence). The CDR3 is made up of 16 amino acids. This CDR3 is CASSDPGLESTDTQYF. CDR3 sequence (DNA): TGTGCCAGCAGCGATCCGGGACTCGAAAGCACAGATACGCAGTATTTT.

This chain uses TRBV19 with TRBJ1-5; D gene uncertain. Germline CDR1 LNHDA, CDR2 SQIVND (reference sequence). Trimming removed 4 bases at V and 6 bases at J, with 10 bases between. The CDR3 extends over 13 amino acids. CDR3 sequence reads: CASSTQTFQPQHF. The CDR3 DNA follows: TGTGCCAGTAGTACCCAGACATTTCAGCCCCAGCATTTT.

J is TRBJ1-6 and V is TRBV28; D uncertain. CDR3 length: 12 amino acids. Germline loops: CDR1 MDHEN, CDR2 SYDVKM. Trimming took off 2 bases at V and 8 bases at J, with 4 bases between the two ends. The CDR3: CASSLRDSPLHF. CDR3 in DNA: TGTGCCAGCAGTTTAAGGGATTCACCCCTCCACTTT.

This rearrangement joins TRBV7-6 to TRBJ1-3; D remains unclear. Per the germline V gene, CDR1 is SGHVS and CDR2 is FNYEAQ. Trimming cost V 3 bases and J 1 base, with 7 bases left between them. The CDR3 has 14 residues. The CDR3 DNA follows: TGTGCCAGCAGCTTGGACTTTTCTGGAAACACCATATATTTT. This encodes CASSLDFSGNTIYF.

CDR3 region: CASSLYQGSQETQYF. The CDR3 nucleotides read TGTGCCAGCAGCTTATATCAAGGGAGTCAAGAGACCCAGTACTTC. This chain connects TRBV7-2 to TRBJ2-5; D perhaps matches TRBD2 (5 bases). V shed 2 bases and J shed 2 bases, with 12 bases lying between them. The germline V gene has CDR1 SGHTA and CDR2 FQGNSA. The CDR3 extends over 15 amino acids. Variable domain in full (rest from reference TRBV7-2 and TRBJ2-5): GAGVSQSPSNKVTEKGKDVELRCDPISGHTALYWYRQSLGQGLEFLIYFQGNSAPDKSGLPSDRFSAERTGGSVSTLTIQRTQQEDSAVYLCASSLYQGSQETQYFGPGTRLLVL.

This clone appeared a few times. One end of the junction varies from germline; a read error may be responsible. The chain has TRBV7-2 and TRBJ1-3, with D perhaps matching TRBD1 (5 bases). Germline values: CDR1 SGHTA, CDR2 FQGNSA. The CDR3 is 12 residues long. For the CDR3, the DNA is TGTGCCAGCAGCTTAATCCCAGGGCCTGCCCATTTT. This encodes CASSLIPGPAHF. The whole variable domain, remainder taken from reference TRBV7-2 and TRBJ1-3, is GAGVSQSPSNKVTEKGKDVELRCDPISGHTALYWYRQSLGQGLEFLIYFQGNSAPDKSGLPSDRFSAERTGGSVSTLTIQRTQQEDSAVYLCASSLIPGPAHFGEGSWLTVV.

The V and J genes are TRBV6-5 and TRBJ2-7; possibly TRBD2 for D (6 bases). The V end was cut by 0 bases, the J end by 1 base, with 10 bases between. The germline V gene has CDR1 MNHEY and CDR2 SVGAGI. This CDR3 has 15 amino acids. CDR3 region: CASSYSIGGSYEQYF. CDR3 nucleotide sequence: TGTGCCAGCAGTTACTCGATTGGGGGGTCCTACGAGCAGTACTTC.

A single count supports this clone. CDR3 sequence reads: CASSVGSNYNEQFF. The DNA for the CDR3 is TGTGCCAGCAGCGTAGGGTCAAACTACAATGAGCAGTTCTTC. This chain links TRBV9 with TRBJ2-1; D is unresolved. Germline V gene data show CDR1 as SGDLS and CDR2 as YYNGEE. The V end was cut by 0 bases, the J end by 3 bases, with 7 bases between. CDR3 length: 14 amino acids.

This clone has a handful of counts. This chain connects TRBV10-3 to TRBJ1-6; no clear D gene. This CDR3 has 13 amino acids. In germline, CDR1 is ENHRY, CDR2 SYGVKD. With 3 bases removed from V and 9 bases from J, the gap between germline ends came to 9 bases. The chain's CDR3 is CAISDGGSSPLHF. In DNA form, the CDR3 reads TGTGCCATCAGTGATGGAGGGAGTTCACCCCTCCACTTT.

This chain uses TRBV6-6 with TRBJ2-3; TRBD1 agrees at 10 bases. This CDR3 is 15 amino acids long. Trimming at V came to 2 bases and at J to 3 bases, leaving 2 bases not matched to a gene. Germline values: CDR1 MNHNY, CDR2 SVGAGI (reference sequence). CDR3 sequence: CASSYPGQGTDTQYF. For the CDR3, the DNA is TGTGCCAGCAGTTACCCGGGACAGGGGACAGATACGCAGTATTTT.

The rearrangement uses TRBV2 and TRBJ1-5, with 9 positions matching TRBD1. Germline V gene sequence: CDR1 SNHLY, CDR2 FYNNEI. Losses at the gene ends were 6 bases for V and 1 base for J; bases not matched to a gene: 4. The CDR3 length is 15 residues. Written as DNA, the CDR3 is TGTGCCAGCAGGTCGGACAGGGGAAGCAATCAGCCCCAGCATTTT. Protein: CASRSDRGSNQPQHF.

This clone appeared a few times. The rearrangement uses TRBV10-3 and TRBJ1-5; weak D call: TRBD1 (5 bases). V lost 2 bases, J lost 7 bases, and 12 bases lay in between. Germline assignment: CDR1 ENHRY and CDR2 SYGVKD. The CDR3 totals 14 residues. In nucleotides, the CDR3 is TGTGCCATCAGTGAGCAGGGTTCCAGGCAGCCCCAGCATTTT. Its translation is CAISEQGSRQPQHF.

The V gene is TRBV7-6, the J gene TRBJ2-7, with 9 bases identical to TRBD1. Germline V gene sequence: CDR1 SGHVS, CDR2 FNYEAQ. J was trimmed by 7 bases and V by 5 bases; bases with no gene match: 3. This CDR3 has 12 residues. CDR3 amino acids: CASSQQGAEQYF. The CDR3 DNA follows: TGTGCCAGCAGCCAACAGGGGGCAGAGCAGTACTTC.

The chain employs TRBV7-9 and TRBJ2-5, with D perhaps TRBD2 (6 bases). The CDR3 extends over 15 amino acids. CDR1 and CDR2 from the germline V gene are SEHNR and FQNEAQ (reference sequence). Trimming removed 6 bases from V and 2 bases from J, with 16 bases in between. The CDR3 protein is CASSPVGTPQETQYF. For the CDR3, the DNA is TGTGCCAGCAGTCCTGTCGGGACTCCACAAGAGACCCAGTACTTC.

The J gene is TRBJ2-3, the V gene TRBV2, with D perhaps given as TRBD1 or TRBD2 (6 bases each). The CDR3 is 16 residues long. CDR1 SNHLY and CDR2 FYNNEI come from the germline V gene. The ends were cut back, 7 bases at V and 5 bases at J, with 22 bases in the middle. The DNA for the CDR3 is TGTGCCAGCAAAATGTTGTGGGGGGCAGTGGGAGATACGCAGTATTTT. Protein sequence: CASKMLWGAVGDTQYF.

The CDR3 DNA follows: TGTGCCAGCAGCAAGGCCAGGGTTAAAGACGCCAACGTCCTGACTTTC. Protein product: CASSKARVKDANVLTF. The chain employs TRBV21-1 and TRBJ2-6; the table's D call, TRBD1, has no DNA check behind it. TRBV21-1 has pseudogene status. This CDR3 contains 16 residues.

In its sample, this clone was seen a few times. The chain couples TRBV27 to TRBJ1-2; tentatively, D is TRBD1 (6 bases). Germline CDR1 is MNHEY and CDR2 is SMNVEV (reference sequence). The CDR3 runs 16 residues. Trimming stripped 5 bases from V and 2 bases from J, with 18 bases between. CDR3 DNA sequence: TGTGCCAGCAGTCCCCAGGTGGGGGCAGGCAACTATGGCTACACCTTC. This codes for CASSPQVGAGNYGYTF.